This T cell receptor beta chain stems from a study of cytomegalovirus exposure and HLA in healthy donors. Broader study findings: Data from an earlier analysis indicated that most TCR beta V segments were productive either about 87% or about 30% of the time. High sensitivity and specificity were reportedly achieved when the classifier diagnosed cytomegalovirus status. There were several of the most significant clusters that appeared linked to common viral pathogens in a later analysis. Later analysis found that TCR beta chains associated with HLA were more clonally expanded than other, equally common chains.

The CDR3 is 16 residues long. J gave up 0 bases and V 5 bases, and 5 bases lay outside the gene matches. Germline assignment: CDR1 LNHDA and CDR2 SQIVND (reference sequence). Turning to this clone: The antigen is not known.

Vbeta (60) and Jbeta (13) primers were used in the PCR. Clones were sequenced by immunoSEQ multiplex PCR, and TCRdb holds only the in-frame ones, with some missing. The top ten hold 0.71% of the sample, which has about 220,000 clones, approximately 80% seen once. The sample comprised PBMCs. The receptor was derived from a boy aged 2 to 10 in good health and CMV-seronegative. V and J are TRBV19 and TRBJ2-3, with 10 bases lining up with TRBD2. CDR3 sequence reads: CASSLRLAGSTDTQYF. The CDR3, as DNA: TGTGCCAGTAGTCTTAGACTAGCGGGTAGCACAGATACGCAGTATTTT.